One and the same sample provided the 21 T cell receptor beta chains below, sequenced in a study of T cell repertoires in cytomegalovirus infection. No antigen is known for these receptors. TCRdb used MiXCR to reprocess the reads, holding one entry per CDR3 protein. Of tens of thousands of distinct CDR3 sequences in the sample, about 24% were seen once. The material was CD8+ T cells from cultured PBMCs, obtained from culture after CMV antigen stimulation. The receptors were sampled from a human donor in good health (CMV status not recorded). Some clones in this sample may be carry-over from other donors' samples.

This clonotype occurred a few times. The chain combines TRBV12-3 or TRBV12-4 with TRBJ2-7, with 7 bases matching TRBD2. The CDR3 is 15 residues long. V lost 3 bases, J lost 6 bases, and 11 bases stayed unmatched. Here the CDR3 reads CASSFLAAPPREQYF. As DNA, the CDR3 is TGTGCCAGCAGTTTTCTAGCGGCCCCACCCCGCGAGCAGTACTTC.

The chain has TRBV10-3 and TRBJ1-5; no reliable D call. The CDR3 consists of 15 residues. CDR1 and CDR2 from the germline V gene are ENHRY and SYGVKD. Trimming left V 10 bases short and J 3 bases short, with 19 bases between. In DNA, the CDR3 is TGTGCCACCTACCAGGAAAATAGCATCAATCAGCCCCAGCATTTT. Protein: CATYQENSINQPQHF.

This clonotype has just a few counts. This sequence joins TRBV30 and TRBJ2-5; TRBD2 aligns across 14 bases. The CDR3 covers 20 residues. After removal of 4 bases from V and 5 bases from J, the junction contained 21 bases not matched to a gene. Germline V lookup: CDR1 GTSNPN, CDR2 SVGIG (reference sequence). In DNA, the CDR3 is TGTGCCTGGACCGTACTAGGGACAGGACTAGCGGGAGGCTACAGGGAGACCCAGTACTTC. Its translation is CAWTVLGTGLAGGYRETQYF.

J is TRBJ1-4 and V is TRBV6-5; TRBD1 might be the D (6 bases). Germline V CDR1 and CDR2: MNHEY, SVGAGI. The CDR3 runs 15 residues. Deletions cut 5 bases from V and 0 bases from J, with 10 bases between. The CDR3 loop is CASSSRGSTNEKLFF. CDR3 sequence (DNA): TGTGCCAGCAGTAGCAGGGGTTCAACTAATGAAAAACTGTTTTTT.

This clonotype has more than one count but fewer than ten. The chain combines TRBV6-5 with TRBJ2-2; D gene unclear. This CDR3 is 13 amino acids long. Germline V gene lookup returns CDR1 MNHEY and CDR2 SVGAGI. V lost 7 bases to trimming and J lost 9 bases, with 15 bases between them. Here the CDR3 reads CASKYFNSRELFF. The CDR3 DNA sequence: TGTGCCAGCAAGTATTTTAATAGCCGGGAGCTGTTTTTT.

This clonotype showed up many times. The chain links TRBV11-3 to TRBJ2-7; D perhaps matches TRBD2 (6 bases). The germline V gene encodes CDR1 SGHNT and CDR2 YENEEA. This CDR3 region has 15 residues. V was clipped by 2 bases and J by 3 bases, with 14 bases between them. The CDR3 DNA sequence: TGTGCCAGCAGCTTATCCGGTGGTAGCGGCTACGAGCAGTACTTC. Translating gives CASSLSGGSGYEQYF.

This clonotype was observed a few times. CDR3 loop: CASSPRQGLGEQYF. CDR3 coding DNA: TGTGCCAGCAGCCCCCGACAGGGCTTAGGCGAGCAGTACTTC. The J gene is TRBJ2-7, the V gene TRBV7-9; 7 positions agree with TRBD1. Per germline, CDR1 SEHNR and CDR2 FQNEAQ (reference sequence). CDR3 size: 14 residues. Unmatched junction bases numbered 10, after V lost 5 bases and J lost 6 bases.

This clonotype was picked up many times. The V call is TRBV7-8, the J call TRBJ1-4; 7 bases match TRBD1. Germline V gives CDR1 SGHVS, CDR2 FQNEAQ. The V gene end was trimmed by 5 bases and the J gene end by 7 bases; junction bases not matched to a gene: 7. The length of the CDR3 is 14 residues. CDR3 region: CASSLTGSTEKLFF. The CDR3 DNA sequence: TGTGCCAGCAGCCTGACAGGGAGCACTGAAAAACTGTTTTTT.

This clonotype was detected once. V usage is TRBV11-3 and J usage is TRBJ1-4; D is undetermined. The germline gives CDR1 SGHNT, CDR2 YENEEA. The CDR3 has 14 residues. Deletions cut 0 bases from V and 9 bases from J, with 11 bases between. The CDR3 DNA follows: TGTGCCAGCAGCTTAGATCCCGCGGTACAAAAACTGTTTTTT. It encodes CASSLDPAVQKLFF.

The chain links TRBV11-2 to TRBJ2-7; 7 nucleotides line up with TRBD1. CDR1 is SGHAT, CDR2 FQNNGV, per germline. Trimming at V came to 5 bases and at J to 3 bases, leaving 7 bases not matched to a gene. The CDR3 contains 14 residues. CDR3 DNA: TGTGCCAGCAGCATACCGGGACAGCTCTACGAGCAGTACTTC. Amino acid sequence: CASSIPGQLYEQYF.

The rearrangement links TRBV5-6 to TRBJ1-1; TRBD1 is a possible D gene (5 bases). The CDR3 spans 14 residues. Trimming removed 3 bases from V and 2 bases from J, with 11 bases in between. Germline-derived CDR1 and CDR2 are SGHDT and YYEEEE. The CDR3 sequence: CASSSMTDNTEAFF. DNA of the CDR3: TGTGCCAGCAGCTCGATGACAGATAACACTGAAGCTTTCTTT.

This clonotype was detected only a few times. The V and J genes are TRBV12-3 or TRBV12-4 and TRBJ2-1, with 7 bases identical to TRBD1. V shed 7 bases, J shed 2 bases, and the junction held 11 bases outside the gene matches. CDR3 length equals 16 residues. As DNA, the CDR3 is TGTGCCAGCACCCCTGCAGGGGGTGGCCCCTACAATGAGCAGTTCTTC. Protein sequence: CASTPAGGGPYNEQFF.

The rearrangement links TRBV15 to TRBJ1-5; 8 positions agree with TRBD1. Germline loops: CDR1 LNHNV, CDR2 YYDKDF (reference sequence). The length of the CDR3 is 16 residues. V was pared by 2 bases and J by 8 bases, with 11 bases of the junction left unmatched. This CDR3 reads CATSRPVAGGLEPQHF. The DNA for the CDR3 is TGTGCCACCAGCAGACCGGTCGCAGGGGGCTTGGAGCCCCAGCATTTT.

In this sample, this clonotype turned up many times. The chain carries TRBV12-3 or TRBV12-4 and TRBJ1-2, with D possibly matching TRBD1 (5 bases). This CDR3 region has 13 residues. V lost 6 bases, J lost 1 base, and 9 bases lay in between. The CDR3, as DNA: TGTGCCAGCAGCCTGACAGTTAACTATGGCTACACCTTC. Its translation: CASSLTVNYGYTF.

The genes are TRBV19 and TRBJ1-2; the D gene is possibly TRBD1 (5 bases). There are 15 residues in the CDR3. CDR1 and CDR2 (germline): LNHDA, SQIVND (reference sequence). The ends were cut back, 2 bases at V and 4 bases at J, with 14 bases in the middle. The CDR3 region is CASSILDSRSYGYTF. CDR3 sequence (DNA): TGTGCCAGTAGTATACTCGACAGCAGATCCTATGGCTACACCTTC.

This clonotype was picked up a small number of times. V and J are TRBV12-3 or TRBV12-4 and TRBJ2-7, with D possibly being TRBD1 or TRBD2 (5 bases each). The V end lost 3 bases, the J end lost 13 bases, and 19 bases lay between the germline ends. There are 13 residues in the CDR3. In DNA form, the CDR3 reads TGTGCCAGCAGTTTGGGGATACCGGGACCCCGTTACTTC. Amino acid sequence: CASSLGIPGPRYF.

The sample holds many counts of this clonotype. The chain carries TRBV7-9 and TRBJ1-5; the match to TRBD1 covers 8 bases. V was pared by 5 bases and J by 0 bases, with 6 bases of the junction left unmatched. CDR3 size: 16 residues. Per germline, CDR1 SEHNR and CDR2 FQNEAQ (reference sequence). Here the CDR3 DNA reads TGTGCCAGCAGCCCAGGGACAGGTCATAGCAATCAGCCCCAGCATTTT. As protein: CASSPGTGHSNQPQHF.

The V gene is TRBV12-3 or TRBV12-4, the J gene TRBJ2-5, with TRBD1 as a possible D gene (5 bases). The CDR3 has 14 amino acids. The V end was cut by 6 bases, the J end by 1 base, with 12 bases between. DNA of the CDR3: TGTGCCAGCAGCCAAGTGGGGCGCCAAGAGACCCAGTACTTC. It is translated as CASSQVGRQETQYF.

The rearrangement joins TRBV29-1 to TRBJ2-7; 9 bases are a match to TRBD1. Unmatched junction bases numbered 0, after V lost 4 bases and J lost 5 bases. Germline CDR1 and CDR2: SQVTM and ANQGSEA. The length of the CDR3 is 11 residues. CDR3: CSVGTGDEQYF. CDR3 DNA: TGCAGCGTTGGGACAGGGGACGAGCAGTACTTC.

The sample holds many counts of this clonotype. This CDR3 is CASSPGGGDKYTGELFF. CDR3 nucleotide sequence: TGTGCCAGCAGCCCCGGGGGAGGGGATAAGTACACCGGGGAGCTGTTTTTT. This rearrangement joins TRBV12-3 or TRBV12-4 to TRBJ2-2; 7 bases map to TRBD2. The CDR3 has 17 residues. Trimming took 6 bases from V and 3 from J; bases not matched to a gene: 13.

This clonotype was picked up a small number of times. V is TRBV6-2 or TRBV6-3 and J is TRBJ1-1; possible D gene TRBD1, 6 bases. V shed 6 bases and J shed 9 bases, with 14 bases lying between them. The CDR3 runs to 12 residues. Per the germline V gene, CDR1 is MNHEY and CDR2 is SVGEGT. Here the CDR3 DNA reads TGTGCCAGCAGCCCCTTGGGGGCAAAAGCTTTCTTT. This codes for CASSPLGAKAFF.